The subject of this entry is one T cell receptor (beta chain). This entry belongs to a study of blood T cell repertoires in COVID-19. Produced via immunoSEQ multiplex PCR; TCRdb's table is partial and in-frame only. This sample has about 58,000 clones; about 91% occur once, and the top ten carry 13% to 15%. This clonotype was sampled from a woman aged 55-69 years with active COVID-19. Material: peripheral blood.

CDR3 sequence: CASSLVGSSGANVLTF. As DNA, the CDR3 is TGTGCCAGCAGCTTGGTGGGGAGCTCTGGGGCCAACGTCCTGACTTTC. The genes are TRBV5-6 and TRBJ2-6, with TRBD2 as a possible D gene (5 bases). The CDR3 length is 16 residues. Trimming stripped 0 bases from V and 0 bases from J, with 7 bases between. The V gene's germline CDR1 is SGHDT and CDR2 YYEEEE.